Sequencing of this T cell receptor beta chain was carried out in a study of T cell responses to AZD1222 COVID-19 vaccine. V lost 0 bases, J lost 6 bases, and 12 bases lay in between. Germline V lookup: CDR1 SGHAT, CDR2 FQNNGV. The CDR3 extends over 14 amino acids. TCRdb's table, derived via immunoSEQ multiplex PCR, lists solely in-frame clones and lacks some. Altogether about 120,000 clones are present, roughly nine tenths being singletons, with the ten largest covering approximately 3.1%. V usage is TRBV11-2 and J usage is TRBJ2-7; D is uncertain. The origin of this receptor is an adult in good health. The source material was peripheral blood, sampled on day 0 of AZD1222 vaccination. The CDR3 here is CASSLDIVTREQYF. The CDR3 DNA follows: TGTGCCAGCAGCTTAGATATAGTAACCCGCGAGCAGTACTTC.